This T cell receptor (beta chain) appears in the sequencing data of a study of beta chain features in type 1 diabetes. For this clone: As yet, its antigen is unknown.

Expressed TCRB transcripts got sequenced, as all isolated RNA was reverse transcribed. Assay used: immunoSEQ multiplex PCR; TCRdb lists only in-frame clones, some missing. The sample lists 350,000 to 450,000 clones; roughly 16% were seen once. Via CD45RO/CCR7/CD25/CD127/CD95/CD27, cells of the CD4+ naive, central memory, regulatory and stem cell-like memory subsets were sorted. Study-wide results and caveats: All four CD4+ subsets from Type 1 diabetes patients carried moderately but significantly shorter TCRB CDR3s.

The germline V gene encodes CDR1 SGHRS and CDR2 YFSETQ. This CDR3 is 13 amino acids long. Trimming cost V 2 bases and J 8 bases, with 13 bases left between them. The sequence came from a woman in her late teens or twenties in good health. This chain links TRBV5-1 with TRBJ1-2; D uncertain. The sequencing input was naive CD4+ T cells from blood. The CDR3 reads CASSFMPGKGYTF. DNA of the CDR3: TGCGCCAGCAGCTTTATGCCCGGGAAGGGCTACACCTTC.